What follows describes a single T cell receptor beta chain. The data derive from a study of blood T cell repertoires in COVID-19. About the study: Samples came from the United States, Italy and Spain, spanning acute and convalescent COVID-19. Nucleic acid was either cDNA or gDNA, and it came from T cells, B-cell-depleted T cells, or PBMCs.

Method: immunoSEQ multiplex PCR; TCRdb's copy keeps in-frame clones and lacks some. Of 200,000 to 250,000 clones listed, about four fifths are singletons. Sequencing was performed on peripheral blood. The sequence came from a woman over 75 with acute or convalescent COVID-19.

CDR3 nucleotide sequence: TGTGCCACCGCGGGACAGGGAATAGATACGCAGTATTTT. Protein sequence: CATAGQGIDTQYF. The chain is built from TRBV6-5 and TRBJ2-3; 9 positions agree with TRBD1. The CDR3 totals 13 residues. Per germline, CDR1 MNHEY and CDR2 SVGAGI. The V and J ends lost 10 bases and 5 bases, in that order; junction bases with no gene match: 7.